The 27 T cell receptor beta chains given below trace back to one sample, sequenced in a study of blood T cell repertoires in COVID-19. Clones were read by immunoSEQ multiplex PCR, and TCRdb kept only the in-frame ones, dropping some. This sample has 150,000 to 250,000 clones, with 94% found just once. What was sequenced was peripheral blood. All receptors derive from a young man with COVID-19, enrolled during active disease.

This chain connects TRBV6-5 to TRBJ1-2, with 7 bases matching TRBD1. CDR1 is MNHEY and CDR2 is SVGAGI in the germline V gene. J was trimmed by 3 bases and V by 8 bases; bases with no gene match: 9. This CDR3 is built from 14 residues. For the CDR3, the DNA is TGTGCCAGCGGTCTCAGGGGGTCAGACTATGGCTACACCTTC. Amino acid sequence: CASGLRGSDYGYTF.

This chain links TRBV10-3 with TRBJ2-6; possibly TRBD1 for D (7 bases). CDR1 ENHRY and CDR2 SYGVKD come from the germline V gene. The ends were cut back, 4 bases at V and 0 bases at J, with 13 bases in the middle. This CDR3 contains 17 residues. DNA of the CDR3: TGTGCCATCAGTGGGCGGGACAGAGACTCTGGGGCCAACGTCCTGACTTTC. This sequence encodes CAISGRDRDSGANVLTF.

For the CDR3, the DNA is TGTGCCAGCAGCGTCCGGGACAGTTTCACAGATACGCAGTATTTT. Its translation: CASSVRDSFTDTQYF. This chain joins TRBV9 and TRBJ2-3, with 7 positions matching TRBD1. This CDR3 region has 15 residues. V lost 2 bases and J lost 2; bases outside the gene matches: 5. Germline values: CDR1 SGDLS, CDR2 YYNGEE. Supplemented by reference TRBV9 and TRBJ2-3, the full variable domain reads DSGVTQTPKHLITATGQRVTLRCSPRSGDLSVYWYQQSLDQGLQFLIQYYNGEERAKGNILERFSAQQFPDLHSELNLSSLELGDSALYFCASSVRDSFTDTQYFGPGTRLTVL.

V is TRBV7-9 and J is TRBJ2-5; D possibly corresponds to TRBD2 (6 bases). This CDR3 comprises 14 residues. The germline V gene encodes CDR1 SEHNR and CDR2 FQNEAQ (reference sequence). Trimming took 11 bases from V and 3 from J, leaving 19 bases between them. CDR3 bases: TGTGCCGGACTAAAGGGTGGTGTGAAAGAGACCCAGTACTTC. Protein: CAGLKGGVKETQYF.

The rearrangement joins TRBV3-1 (or the pseudogene TRBV3-2) to TRBJ2-1, with a weak D call TRBD1 (5 bases). The CDR3 has 15 residues. Germline loops: CDR1 LGHDT, CDR2 YNNKEL (reference sequence). Trimming pared 1 base from V and 5 bases from J, leaving 12 bases between. The CDR3 sequence is CASSQGTGSHNEQFF. The CDR3 region has the DNA TGTGCCAGCAGCCAAGGTACAGGTAGTCACAATGAGCAGTTCTTC.

The V and J genes are TRBV6-5 and TRBJ1-6; TRBD1 matches 9 bases. Trimming cost V 6 bases and J 7 bases; bases outside gene matches: 4. Germline V lookup: CDR1 MNHEY, CDR2 SVGAGI. The CDR3 covers 14 residues. The CDR3 loop is CASRKTGGNSPLHF. DNA for the CDR3: TGTGCCAGCAGGAAGACAGGGGGAAATTCACCCCTCCACTTT.

Note on this clone: The same CDR3 also results from other DNA sequences found in this sample. V and J are TRBV5-1 and TRBJ1-1; 7 positions match TRBD1. CDR1 is SGHRS, CDR2 YFSETQ, per germline. The V segment lost 4 bases and the J segment 1 base; nucleotides outside the gene matches: 4. The CDR3 is 14 amino acids. CDR3 DNA sequence: TGCGCCAGCAGCCCGGGGACAGCGAACACTGAAGCTTTCTTT. Translation gives CASSPGTANTEAFF.

This chain links TRBV19 with TRBJ1-1; 8 bases line up with TRBD1. Germline V CDR1 and CDR2: LNHDA, SQIVND (reference sequence). With V trimmed by 6 bases and J by 1 base, 10 bases remained unmatched. The length of the CDR3 is 16 residues. Here the CDR3 reads CASRFPGTGSNTEAFF. CDR3 bases: TGTGCCAGTAGATTCCCTGGGACAGGATCGAACACTGAAGCTTTCTTT.

The chain employs TRBV5-6 and TRBJ2-1; 12 bases are shared with TRBD2. The CDR3 is 18 residues long. Germline CDR1 reads SGHDT; CDR2 reads YYEEEE. Losses at the gene ends were 4 bases for V and 3 bases for J; bases not matched to a gene: 11. The CDR3 DNA sequence: TGTGCCAGCAGCGGGGGACTAGCGGGCCCTGCTGTCTACAATGAGCAGTTCTTC. This sequence encodes CASSGGLAGPAVYNEQFF.

This chain joins TRBV5-6 and TRBJ1-2, with no clear D. The germline V gene encodes CDR1 SGHDT and CDR2 YYEEEE. This CDR3 region has 15 residues. The germline V and J ends were trimmed by 5 bases and 0 bases, with 14 bases remaining between them. CDR3 residues: CASRRAQATNYGYTF. Written as DNA, the CDR3 is TGTGCCAGCAGGCGGGCGCAGGCTACTAACTATGGCTACACCTTC.

The CDR3 sequence is CASSPPLYTEAFF. The CDR3 DNA sequence: TGTGCCAGTAGCCCCCCCCTATATACTGAAGCTTTCTTT. This chain uses TRBV19 with TRBJ1-1; unclear D gene. Germline CDR1 reads LNHDA; CDR2 reads SQIVND (reference sequence). Between the trimmed V and J ends, which lost 6 bases and 5 bases, there was a span of 13 bases. The CDR3 is 13 amino acids.

The chain uses TRBV7-3 and TRBJ1-1, with D perhaps matching TRBD1 (5 bases). The germline V gene encodes CDR1 SGHTA and CDR2 FQGTGA. The V and J ends lost 3 bases and 2 bases respectively, with 10 bases between them. This CDR3 has 14 amino acids. The CDR3 spells CASSFSRGNTEAFF. Here the CDR3 DNA reads TGTGCCAGCAGCTTCTCAAGGGGAAACACTGAAGCTTTCTTT.

The chain joins TRBV12-3 or TRBV12-4 to TRBJ1-1; TRBD1 matches 9 bases. V trimming: 6 bases; J trimming: 5 bases; junction bases outside the gene matches: 4. CDR3 length: 13 residues. CDR3 in amino acids: CASRGTGRTEAFF. The CDR3 region has the DNA TGTGCCAGCAGAGGGACAGGGAGGACTGAAGCTTTCTTT.

The rearrangement joins TRBV30 to TRBJ1-2; no firm D call. CDR1 is GTSNPN, CDR2 SVGIG, per germline (reference sequence). V was clipped by 5 bases and J by 7 bases, with 14 bases between them. This CDR3 region has 12 residues. In DNA, the CDR3 is TGTGCCTGGCCGCTGCCCTATGGTGGCTACACCTTC. Amino acids: CAWPLPYGGYTF.

This sequence joins TRBV4-1 and TRBJ2-1; 8 bases match TRBD2. This CDR3 spans 16 amino acids. The trim removed 3 bases at V and 0 bases at J, leaving 4 bases unmatched. Per the germline V gene, CDR1 is MGHRA and CDR2 is YSYEKL. The CDR3 DNA sequence: TGCGCCAGCAGCCACCCCGGGACTAGCTCCTACAATGAGCAGTTCTTC. It specifies CASSHPGTSSYNEQFF.

This chain joins TRBV27 and TRBJ1-2; D is unclear. Germline V CDR1 and CDR2: MNHEY, SMNVEV (reference sequence). This CDR3 is 21 amino acids long. Trimming stripped 4 bases from V and 3 bases from J, with 33 bases between. The DNA for the CDR3 is TGTGCCAGCAGTTCCCCCATAAAACTACCACCGGGATCGACCCGATACTATGGCTACACCTTC. It encodes CASSSPIKLPPGSTRYYGYTF.

The chain has TRBV3-1 (or the pseudogene TRBV3-2) and TRBJ2-1, with D unresolved. CDR1 LGHDT and CDR2 YNNKEL come from the germline V gene (reference sequence). The ends were cut back, 1 base at V and 4 bases at J, with 11 bases in the middle. CDR3 length: 15 amino acids. CDR3 bases: TGTGCCAGCAGCCAAGTGGTGGCACAATACAATGAGCAGTTCTTC. Protein sequence: CASSQVVAQYNEQFF.

The CDR3 reads CASSLATLDYEQYF. The CDR3 DNA reads as TGTGCCAGCAGCTTAGCGACTTTAGACTACGAGCAGTACTTC. V usage is TRBV11-2 and J usage is TRBJ2-7; D unclear. The V gene's germline CDR1 is SGHAT and CDR2 FQNNGV. The CDR3 consists of 14 residues. V lost 1 base and J lost 3, with 10 bases in between. Complete variable domain (other parts from reference TRBV11-2 and TRBJ2-7): EAGVAQSPRYKIIEKRQSVAFWCNPISGHATLYWYQQILGQGPKLLIQFQNNGVVDDSQLPKDRFSAERLKGVDSTLKIQPAKLEDSAVYLCASSLATLDYEQYFGPGTRLTVT.

The rearrangement joins TRBV4-2 to TRBJ2-7, with 8 bases that match TRBD1. CDR3 length equals 14 residues. The ends lost 4 bases at V and 4 bases at J; junction bases unmatched: 6. The germline V gene has CDR1 LGHNA and CDR2 YNFKEQ. CDR3 DNA: TGTGCCAGCAGCCGCCAGGGGGCCGGGTACGAGCAGTACTTC. Residues: CASSRQGAGYEQYF.

The chain links TRBV5-1 to TRBJ2-1, with 10 nucleotides matching TRBD2. The CDR3 contains 16 residues. J was trimmed by 1 base and V by 0 bases; bases with no gene match: 1. Germline V gives CDR1 SGHRS, CDR2 YFSETQ. For the CDR3, the DNA is TGCGCCAGCAGCTTGGGGACTAGCGGATCCTACAATGAGCAGTTCTTC. Translated, it gives CASSLGTSGSYNEQFF. Filled out from reference TRBV5-1 and TRBJ2-1, the complete variable domain reads KAGVTQTPRYLIKTRGQQVTLSCSPISGHRSVSWYQQTPGQGLQFLFEYFSETQRNKGNFPGRFSGRQFSNSRSEMNVSTLELGDSALYLCASSLGTSGSYNEQFFGPGTRLTVL.

A remark on this clone: Other DNA sequences in the same sample also yield this CDR3. This sequence joins TRBV5-1 and TRBJ1-2; D possibly corresponds to TRBD1 (5 bases). V gave up 1 base and J gave up 2 bases, with 6 bases separating them. This CDR3 is built from 13 residues. Germline V gene lookup returns CDR1 SGHRS and CDR2 YFSETQ. Written as DNA, the CDR3 is TGCGCCAGCAGCTTGAAGGGGAACTATGGCTACACCTTC. Translation gives CASSLKGNYGYTF. The full variable domain, in which reference TRBV5-1 and TRBJ1-2 provide the parts outside the CDR3, is KAGVTQTPRYLIKTRGQQVTLSCSPISGHRSVSWYQQTPGQGLQFLFEYFSETQRNKGNFPGRFSGRQFSNSRSEMNVSTLELGDSALYLCASSLKGNYGYTFGSGTRLTVV.

This chain connects TRBV5-5 to TRBJ2-1; TRBD1 might be the D (7 bases). The CDR3 is 15 amino acids. V gave up 0 bases and J gave up 5 bases, with 12 bases separating them. Germline values: CDR1 SGHKS, CDR2 YYEKEE (reference sequence). The CDR3 loop is CASSLGPRGDNEQFF. CDR3 in DNA: TGTGCCAGCAGCTTGGGACCCAGGGGGGACAATGAGCAGTTCTTC.

The genes are TRBV6-5 and TRBJ1-2; 9 bases align to TRBD1. Per germline, CDR1 MNHEY and CDR2 SVGAGI. J was trimmed by 5 bases and V by 10 bases; bases with no gene match: 11. This CDR3 has 14 amino acids. For the CDR3, the DNA is TGTGCCACCCAACCCGGGACAGGGTCTTATGGCTACACCTTC. It specifies CATQPGTGSYGYTF.

CDR3 residues: CASSYADRGMYGYTF. The DNA for the CDR3 is TGTGCCAGCAGTTACGCCGACAGGGGAATGTATGGCTACACCTTC. This chain joins TRBV6-5 and TRBJ1-2, with 8 positions matching TRBD1. Trimming took 2 bases from V and 5 from J; bases not matched to a gene: 7. This CDR3 has 15 residues. The V gene's germline CDR1 is MNHEY and CDR2 SVGAGI.

The chain employs TRBV15 and TRBJ1-1; 9 bases are a match to TRBD1. The V gene end was trimmed by 5 bases and the J gene end by 11 bases; junction bases not matched to a gene: 12. This CDR3 is 14 amino acids long. Germline V gene lookup returns CDR1 LNHNV and CDR2 YYDKDF (reference sequence). CDR3 sequence reads: CATSPDRGAWRAFF. In nucleotides, the CDR3 is TGTGCCACCAGCCCGGACAGGGGAGCGTGGAGGGCTTTCTTT.

The chain recombines TRBV12-5 with TRBJ2-1; no reliable D call. Germline loops: CDR1 LGHNT, CDR2 FRNRAP. CDR3 size: 11 residues. Trimming shortened V by 0 bases and J by 15 bases, and 9 bases separated the two germline ends. The CDR3 DNA follows: TGTGCTAGTGGTTTGGTACAATCGCCGTTCTTC. This translates into CASGLVQSPFF.

The rearrangement links TRBV6-6 to TRBJ1-6; TRBD1 matches 9 bases. After removal of 4 bases from V and 10 bases from J, the junction contained 8 bases not matched to a gene. Looked up from germline, CDR1 is MNHNY and CDR2 is SVGAGI (reference sequence). The CDR3 consists of 15 residues. The CDR3 sequence: CASSFTGGWRSPLHF. In nucleotides, the CDR3 is TGTGCCAGCAGTTTCACAGGGGGCTGGCGGTCACCCCTCCACTTT.